A single sample is the source of the 2 T cell receptor beta chains below, sequenced in a study of blood T cells in healthy people across ages. A second PCR of 7 to 11 cycles used a sample-barcoded 5' primer and a J-beta primer mix. TCRdb redid the calling of the 5' RACE reads with MiXCR, one entry per CDR3 protein. The top ten clones hold about 9.4% of a sample with 750,000 to 1,000,000 distinct CDR3 sequences, approximately 32% of them seen once. The data were also submitted as part of a second study, on T cells of mothers and their children.

Sequenced input: blood. Receptors were obtained from a woman between 40 and 50 years old in good health.

The CDR3 sequence: CASSPYAPLAGGMSDTQYF. The DNA for the CDR3 is TGTGCCAGCAGTCCGTATGCCCCCCTAGCGGGAGGGATGTCAGATACGCAGTATTTT. The rearrangement links TRBV27 to TRBJ2-3; TRBD2 matches at 12 bases. This CDR3 is built from 19 residues. Germline-derived CDR1 and CDR2 are MNHEY and SMNVEV (reference sequence). Trimming cost V 5 bases and J 4 bases; bases outside gene matches: 16.

Concerning this clonotype: This may come from a read error, since a much larger clone is one base off. The CDR3 sequence is CASSFGTGYGYTF. Here the CDR3 DNA reads TGTGCCAGCAGCTTCGGGACAGGCTATGGCTACACCTTC. This chain links TRBV14 with TRBJ1-2, with TRBD1 matching over 8 bases. Germline-derived CDR1 and CDR2 are SGHDN and FVKESK. V lost 5 bases and J lost 4; bases outside the gene matches: 3. The CDR3 loop spans 13 amino acids.